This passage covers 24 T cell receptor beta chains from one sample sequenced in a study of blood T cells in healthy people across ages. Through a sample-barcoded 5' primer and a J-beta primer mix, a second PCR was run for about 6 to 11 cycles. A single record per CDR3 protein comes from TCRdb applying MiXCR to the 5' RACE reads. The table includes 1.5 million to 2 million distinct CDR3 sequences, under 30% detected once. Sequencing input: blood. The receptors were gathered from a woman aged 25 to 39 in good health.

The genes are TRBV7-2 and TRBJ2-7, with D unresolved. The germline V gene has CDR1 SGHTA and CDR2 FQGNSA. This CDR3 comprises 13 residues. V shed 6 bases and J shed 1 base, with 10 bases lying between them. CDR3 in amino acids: CASRPSASYEQYF. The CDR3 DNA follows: TGTGCCAGCAGGCCCAGCGCGTCCTACGAGCAGTACTTC.

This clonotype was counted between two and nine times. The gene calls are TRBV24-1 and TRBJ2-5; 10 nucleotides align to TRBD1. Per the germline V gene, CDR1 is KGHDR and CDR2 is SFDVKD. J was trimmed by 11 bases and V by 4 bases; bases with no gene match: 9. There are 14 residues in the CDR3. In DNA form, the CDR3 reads TGTGCCACCAGTGACAACGCCCCGGGACAGGGGCAGTACTTC. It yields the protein CATSDNAPGQGQYF.

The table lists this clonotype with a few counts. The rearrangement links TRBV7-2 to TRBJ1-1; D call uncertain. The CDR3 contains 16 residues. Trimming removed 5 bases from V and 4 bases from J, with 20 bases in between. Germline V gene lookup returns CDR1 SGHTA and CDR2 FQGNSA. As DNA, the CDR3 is TGTGCCAGCAGCCCAACTCTAACCTTACCGGGCACTGAAGCTTTCTTT. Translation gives CASSPTLTLPGTEAFF.

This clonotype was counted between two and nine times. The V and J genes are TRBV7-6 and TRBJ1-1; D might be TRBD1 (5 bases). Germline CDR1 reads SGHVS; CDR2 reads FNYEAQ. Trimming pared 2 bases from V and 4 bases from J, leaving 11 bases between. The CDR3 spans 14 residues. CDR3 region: CASSLREGRTEAFF. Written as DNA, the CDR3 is TGTGCCAGCAGCTTAAGAGAGGGGCGCACTGAAGCTTTCTTT.

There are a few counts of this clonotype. The CDR3 spells CSARTGWNYGYTF. In nucleotides, the CDR3 is TGCAGTGCTAGGACAGGGTGGAACTATGGCTACACCTTC. This chain links TRBV20-1 with TRBJ1-2, with 7 bases identical to TRBD1. With 3 bases clipped from V and 2 bases from J, the junction kept 3 bases outside the gene matches. The CDR3 extends over 13 amino acids. Germline V gene lookup returns CDR1 DFQATT and CDR2 SNEGSKA (reference sequence).

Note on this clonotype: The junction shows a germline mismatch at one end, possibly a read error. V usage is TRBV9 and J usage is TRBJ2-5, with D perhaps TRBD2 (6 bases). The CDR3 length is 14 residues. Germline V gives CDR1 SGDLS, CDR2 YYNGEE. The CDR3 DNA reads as TGTGCCAGCAGCGAAGCGGGCCTACAAGAGGCCCAGTACTTC. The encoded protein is CASSEAGLQEAQYF.

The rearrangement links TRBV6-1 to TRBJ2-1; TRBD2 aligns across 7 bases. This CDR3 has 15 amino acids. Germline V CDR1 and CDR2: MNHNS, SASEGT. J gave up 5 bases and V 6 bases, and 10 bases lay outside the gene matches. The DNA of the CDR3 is TGTGCCAGCAGCGCCGAGCGGGGCCTAAACAATGAGCAGTTCTTC. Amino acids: CASSAERGLNNEQFF.

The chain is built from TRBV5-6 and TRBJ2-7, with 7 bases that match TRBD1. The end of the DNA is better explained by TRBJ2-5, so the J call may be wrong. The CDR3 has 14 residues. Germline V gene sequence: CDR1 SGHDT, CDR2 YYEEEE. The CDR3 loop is CASTIRQGLKTQYF. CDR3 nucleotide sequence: TGTGCCAGCACTATCAGACAGGGTCTGAAGACCCAGTACTTC.

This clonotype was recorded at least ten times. CDR3 sequence reads: CASSPGQIYGYTF. The DNA for the CDR3 is TGTGCCAGCAGTCCGGGACAGATCTATGGCTACACCTTC. The chain carries TRBV12-3 or TRBV12-4 and TRBJ1-2, with 7 bases matching TRBD1. Trimming took 5 bases from V and 4 from J; bases not matched to a gene: 4. This CDR3 is 13 amino acids long.

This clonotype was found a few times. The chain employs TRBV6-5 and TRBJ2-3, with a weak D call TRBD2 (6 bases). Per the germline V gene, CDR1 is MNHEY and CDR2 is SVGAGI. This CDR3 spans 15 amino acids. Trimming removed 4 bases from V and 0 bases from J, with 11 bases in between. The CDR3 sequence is CASSSRRESTDTQYF. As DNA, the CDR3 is TGTGCCAGCAGTTCCCGACGGGAGAGCACAGATACGCAGTATTTT.

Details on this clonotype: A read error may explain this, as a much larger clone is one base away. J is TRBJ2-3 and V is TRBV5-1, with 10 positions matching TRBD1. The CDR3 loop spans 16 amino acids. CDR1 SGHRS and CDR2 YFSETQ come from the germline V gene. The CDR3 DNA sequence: TGCGCCAACAGCTTACCCGGGACAGGGGATCCAGATACGCAGTATTTT. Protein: CANSLPGTGDPDTQYF.

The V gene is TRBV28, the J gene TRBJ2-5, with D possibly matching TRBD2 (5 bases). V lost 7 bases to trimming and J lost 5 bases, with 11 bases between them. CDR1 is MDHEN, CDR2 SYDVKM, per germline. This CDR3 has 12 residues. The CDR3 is CASTDYKETQYF. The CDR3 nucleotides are TGTGCCAGCACCGACTACAAGGAGACCCAGTACTTC.

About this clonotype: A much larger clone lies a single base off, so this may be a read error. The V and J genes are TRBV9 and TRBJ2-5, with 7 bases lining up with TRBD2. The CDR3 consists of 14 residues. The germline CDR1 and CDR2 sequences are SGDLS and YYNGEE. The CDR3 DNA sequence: TGTGCCGGCAGCGTAGAGGCGGGGGAGGAGACCCAGTACTTC. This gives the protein CAGSVEAGEETQYF.

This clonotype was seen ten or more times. CDR3 sequence: CSAREAGNNYYGYTF. Written as DNA, the CDR3 is TGCAGTGCTAGAGAGGCAGGGAATAATTACTATGGCTACACCTTC. The V and J genes are TRBV20-1 and TRBJ1-2; D is possibly TRBD1 (5 bases). The germline V gene encodes CDR1 DFQATT and CDR2 SNEGSKA (reference sequence). The CDR3 runs 15 residues. V gave up 0 bases and J gave up 3 bases, with 14 bases separating them.

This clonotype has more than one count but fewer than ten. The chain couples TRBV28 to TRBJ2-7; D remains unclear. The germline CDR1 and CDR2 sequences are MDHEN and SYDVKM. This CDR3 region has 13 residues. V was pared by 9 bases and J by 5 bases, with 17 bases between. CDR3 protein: CASTTYSNDEQYF. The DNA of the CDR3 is TGTGCCAGTACGACATACAGTAACGACGAGCAGTACTTC.

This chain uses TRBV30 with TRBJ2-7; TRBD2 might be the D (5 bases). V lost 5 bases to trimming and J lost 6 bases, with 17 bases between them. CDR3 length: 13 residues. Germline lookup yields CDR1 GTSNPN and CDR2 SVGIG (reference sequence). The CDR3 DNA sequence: TGTGCCTGGGATAATGCCGCTAGCCGCGAGCAGTACTTC. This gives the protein CAWDNAASREQYF.

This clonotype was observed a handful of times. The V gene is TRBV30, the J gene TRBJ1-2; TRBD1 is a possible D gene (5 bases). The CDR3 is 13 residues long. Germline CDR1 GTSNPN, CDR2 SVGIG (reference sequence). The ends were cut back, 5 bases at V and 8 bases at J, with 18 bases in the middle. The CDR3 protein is CAWGVGTGDGYTF. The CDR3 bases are TGTGCCTGGGGCGTGGGGACGGGGGACGGCTACACCTTC.

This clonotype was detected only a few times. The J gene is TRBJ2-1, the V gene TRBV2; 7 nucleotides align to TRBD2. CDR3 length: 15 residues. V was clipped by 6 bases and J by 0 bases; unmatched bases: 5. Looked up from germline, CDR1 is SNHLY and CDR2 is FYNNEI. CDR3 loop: CASRATSDSYNEQFF. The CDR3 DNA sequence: TGTGCCAGCAGAGCCACTAGCGACTCCTACAATGAGCAGTTCTTC.

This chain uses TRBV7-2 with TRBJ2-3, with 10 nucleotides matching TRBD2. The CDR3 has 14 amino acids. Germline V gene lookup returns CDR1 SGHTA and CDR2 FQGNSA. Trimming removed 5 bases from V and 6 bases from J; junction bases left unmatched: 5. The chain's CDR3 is CASSLLGLADTQYF. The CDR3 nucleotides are TGTGCCAGCAGCCTCCTGGGACTAGCGGATACGCAGTATTTT.

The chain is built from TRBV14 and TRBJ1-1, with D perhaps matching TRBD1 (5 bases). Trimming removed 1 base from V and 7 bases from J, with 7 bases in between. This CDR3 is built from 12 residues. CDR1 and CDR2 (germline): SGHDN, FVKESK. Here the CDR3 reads CASSQGGIEAFF. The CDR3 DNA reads TGTGCCAGCAGCCAAGGGGGGATTGAAGCTTTCTTT.

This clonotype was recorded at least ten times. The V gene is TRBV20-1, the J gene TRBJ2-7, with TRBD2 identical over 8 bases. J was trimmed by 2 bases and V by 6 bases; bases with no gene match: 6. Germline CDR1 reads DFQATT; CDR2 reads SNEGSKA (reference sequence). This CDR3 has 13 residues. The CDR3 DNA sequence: TGCAGTGCACTGACTAGCGCCCCCTACGAGCAGTACTTC. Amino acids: CSALTSAPYEQYF.

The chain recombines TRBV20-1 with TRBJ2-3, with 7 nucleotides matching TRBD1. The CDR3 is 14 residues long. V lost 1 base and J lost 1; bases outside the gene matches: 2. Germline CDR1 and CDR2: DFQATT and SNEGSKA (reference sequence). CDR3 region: CSARGTGRTDTQYF. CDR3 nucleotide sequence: TGCAGTGCTAGAGGGACAGGACGCACAGATACGCAGTATTTT.

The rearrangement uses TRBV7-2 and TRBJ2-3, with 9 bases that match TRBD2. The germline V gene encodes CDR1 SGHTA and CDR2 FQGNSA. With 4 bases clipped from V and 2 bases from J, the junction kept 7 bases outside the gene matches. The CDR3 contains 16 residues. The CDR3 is CASSCGLAQLTDTQYF. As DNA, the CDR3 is TGTGCCAGCAGCTGCGGACTAGCGCAACTCACAGATACGCAGTATTTT.

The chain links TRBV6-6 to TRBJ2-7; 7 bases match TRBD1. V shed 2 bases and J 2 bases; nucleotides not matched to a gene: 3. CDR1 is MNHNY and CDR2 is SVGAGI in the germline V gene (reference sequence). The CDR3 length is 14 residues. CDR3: CASSYVQGAYEQYF. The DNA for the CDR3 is TGTGCCAGCAGTTACGTTCAGGGGGCCTACGAGCAGTACTTC.